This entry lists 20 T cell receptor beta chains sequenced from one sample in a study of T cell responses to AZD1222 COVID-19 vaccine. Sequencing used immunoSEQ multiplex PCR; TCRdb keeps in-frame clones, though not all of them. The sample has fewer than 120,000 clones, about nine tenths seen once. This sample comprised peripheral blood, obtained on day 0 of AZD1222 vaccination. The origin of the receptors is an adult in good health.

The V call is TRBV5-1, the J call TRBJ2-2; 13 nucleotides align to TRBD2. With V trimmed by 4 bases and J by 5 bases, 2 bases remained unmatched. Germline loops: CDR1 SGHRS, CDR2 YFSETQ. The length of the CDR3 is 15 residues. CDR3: CASSGTSGVTGELFF. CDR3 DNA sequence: TGCGCCAGCAGCGGGACTAGCGGGGTTACCGGGGAGCTGTTTTTT.

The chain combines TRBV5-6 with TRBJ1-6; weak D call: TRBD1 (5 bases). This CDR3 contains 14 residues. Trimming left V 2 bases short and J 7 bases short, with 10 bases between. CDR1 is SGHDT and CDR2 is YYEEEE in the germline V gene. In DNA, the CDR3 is TGTGCCAGCAGCTTACGACAGAGGAATTCACCCCTCCACTTT. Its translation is CASSLRQRNSPLHF.

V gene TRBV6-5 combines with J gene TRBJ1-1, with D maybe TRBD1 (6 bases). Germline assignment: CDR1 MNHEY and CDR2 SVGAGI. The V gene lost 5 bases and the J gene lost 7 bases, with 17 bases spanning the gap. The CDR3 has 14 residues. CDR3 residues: CASSTPRGAYEAFF. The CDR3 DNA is TGTGCCAGCAGTACCCCCCGGGGGGCATATGAAGCTTTCTTT.

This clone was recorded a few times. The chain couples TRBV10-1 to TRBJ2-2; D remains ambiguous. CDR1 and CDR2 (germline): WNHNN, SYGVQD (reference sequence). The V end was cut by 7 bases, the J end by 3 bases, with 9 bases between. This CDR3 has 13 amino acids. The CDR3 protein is CASKATYTGELFF. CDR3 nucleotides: TGCGCCAGCAAGGCTACCTACACCGGGGAGCTGTTTTTT.

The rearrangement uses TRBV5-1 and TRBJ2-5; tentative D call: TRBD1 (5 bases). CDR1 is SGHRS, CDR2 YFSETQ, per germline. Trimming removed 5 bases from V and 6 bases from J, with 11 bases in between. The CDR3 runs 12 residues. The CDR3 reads CASRQELKTQYF. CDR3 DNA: TGCGCCAGCAGACAGGAACTGAAGACCCAGTACTTC.

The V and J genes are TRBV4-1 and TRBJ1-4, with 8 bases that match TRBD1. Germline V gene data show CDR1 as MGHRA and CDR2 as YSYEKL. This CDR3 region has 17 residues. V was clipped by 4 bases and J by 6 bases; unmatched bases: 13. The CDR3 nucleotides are TGCGCCAGCAGCCCCCGCGGGACAGGCGAATACGATGAAAAACTGTTTTTT. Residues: CASSPRGTGEYDEKLFF.

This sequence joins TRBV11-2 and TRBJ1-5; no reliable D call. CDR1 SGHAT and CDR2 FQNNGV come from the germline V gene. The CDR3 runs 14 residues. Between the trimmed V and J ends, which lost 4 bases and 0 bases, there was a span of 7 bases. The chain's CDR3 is CASSSRNSNQPQHF. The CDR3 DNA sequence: TGTGCCAGCAGCTCGCGAAATAGCAATCAGCCCCAGCATTTT.

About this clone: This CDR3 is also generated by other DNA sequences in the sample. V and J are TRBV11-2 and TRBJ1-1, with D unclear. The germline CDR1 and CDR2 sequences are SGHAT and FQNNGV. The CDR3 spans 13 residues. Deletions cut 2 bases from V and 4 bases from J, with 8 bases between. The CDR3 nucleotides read TGTGCCAGCAGCTTAATGGGGTTCACTGAAGCTTTCTTT. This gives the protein CASSLMGFTEAFF.

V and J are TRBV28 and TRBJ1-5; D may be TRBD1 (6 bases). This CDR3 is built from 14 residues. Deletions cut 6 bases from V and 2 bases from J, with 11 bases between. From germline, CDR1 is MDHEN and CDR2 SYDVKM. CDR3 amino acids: CASRRQVRNQPQHF. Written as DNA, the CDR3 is TGTGCCAGCAGACGACAGGTACGCAATCAGCCCCAGCATTTT.

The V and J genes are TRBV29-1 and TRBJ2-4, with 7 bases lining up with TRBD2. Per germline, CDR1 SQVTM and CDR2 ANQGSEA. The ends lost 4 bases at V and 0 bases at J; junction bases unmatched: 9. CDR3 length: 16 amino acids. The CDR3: CSVARGDLLAKNIQYF. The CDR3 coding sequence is TGCAGCGTTGCCCGGGGGGACCTTCTAGCCAAAAACATTCAGTACTTC.

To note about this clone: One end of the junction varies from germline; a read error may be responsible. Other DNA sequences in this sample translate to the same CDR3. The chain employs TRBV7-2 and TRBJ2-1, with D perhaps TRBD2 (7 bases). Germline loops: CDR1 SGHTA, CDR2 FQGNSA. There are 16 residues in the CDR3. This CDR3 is CASSLDLGGANNEQFF. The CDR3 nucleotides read TGTGCTAGCAGCTTAGATTTAGGGGGGGCCAATAATGAGCAGTTCTTC.

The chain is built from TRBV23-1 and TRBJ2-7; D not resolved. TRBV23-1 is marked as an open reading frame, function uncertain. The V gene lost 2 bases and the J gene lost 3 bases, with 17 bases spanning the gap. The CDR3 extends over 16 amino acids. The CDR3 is CASSQPQERRNYEQYF. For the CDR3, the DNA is TGCGCCAGCAGTCAACCGCAAGAACGTCGGAACTACGAGCAGTACTTC.

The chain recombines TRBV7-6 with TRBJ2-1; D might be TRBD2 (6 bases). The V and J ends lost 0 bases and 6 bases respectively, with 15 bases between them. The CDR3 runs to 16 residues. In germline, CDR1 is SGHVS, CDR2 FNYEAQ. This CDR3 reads CASSLARRGGSNEQFF. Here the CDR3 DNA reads TGTGCCAGCAGCTTAGCCCGACGGGGAGGTAGCAATGAGCAGTTCTTC.

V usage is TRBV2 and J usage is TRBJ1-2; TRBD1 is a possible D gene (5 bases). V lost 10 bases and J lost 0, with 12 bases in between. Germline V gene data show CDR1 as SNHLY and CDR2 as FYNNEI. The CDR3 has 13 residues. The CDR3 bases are TGTGCCAAGACGACAGCCACTAACTATGGCTACACCTTC. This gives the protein CAKTTATNYGYTF. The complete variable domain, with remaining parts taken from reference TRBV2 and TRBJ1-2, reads EPEVTQTPSHQVTQMGQEVILRCVPISNHLYFYWYRQILGQKVEFLVSFYNNEISEKSEIFDDQFSVERPDGSNFTLKIRSTKLEDSAMYFCAKTTATNYGYTFGSGTRLTVV.

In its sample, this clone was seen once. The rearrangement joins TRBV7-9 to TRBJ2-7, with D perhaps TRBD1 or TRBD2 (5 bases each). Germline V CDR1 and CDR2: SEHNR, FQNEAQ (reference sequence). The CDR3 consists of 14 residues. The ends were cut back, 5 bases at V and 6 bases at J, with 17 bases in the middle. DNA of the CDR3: TGTGCCAGCAGCGGCGGGCAGGGAGCTCTCGAGCAGTACTTC. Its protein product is CASSGGQGALEQYF.

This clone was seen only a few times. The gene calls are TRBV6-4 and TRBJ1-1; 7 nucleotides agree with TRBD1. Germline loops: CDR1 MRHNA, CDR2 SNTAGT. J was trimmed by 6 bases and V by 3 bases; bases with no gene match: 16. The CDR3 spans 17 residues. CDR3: CASSERLGTTGRSEAFF. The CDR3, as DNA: TGTGCCAGCAGTGAAAGGTTGGGTACGACAGGGAGATCTGAAGCTTTCTTT.

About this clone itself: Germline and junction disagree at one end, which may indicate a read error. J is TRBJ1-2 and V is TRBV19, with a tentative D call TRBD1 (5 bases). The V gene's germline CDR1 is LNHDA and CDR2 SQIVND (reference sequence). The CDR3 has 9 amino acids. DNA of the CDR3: TGTGCCAGACCAGCAGGGATCCTCTTC. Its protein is CARPAGILF.

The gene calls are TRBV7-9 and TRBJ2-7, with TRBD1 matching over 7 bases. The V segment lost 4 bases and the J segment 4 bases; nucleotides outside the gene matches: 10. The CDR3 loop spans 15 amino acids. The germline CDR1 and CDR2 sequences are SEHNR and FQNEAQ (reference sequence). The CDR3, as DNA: TGTGCCAGCAGCTCGCGGACAGGATTAAGTTACGAGCAGTACTTC. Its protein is CASSSRTGLSYEQYF.

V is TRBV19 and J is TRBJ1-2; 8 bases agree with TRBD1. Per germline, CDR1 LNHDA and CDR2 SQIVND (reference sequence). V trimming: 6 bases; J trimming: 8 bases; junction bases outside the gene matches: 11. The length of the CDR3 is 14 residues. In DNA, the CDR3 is TGTGCCAGTAGGCCCTCTACAGGGGGACGAGGCTACACCTTC. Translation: CASRPSTGGRGYTF. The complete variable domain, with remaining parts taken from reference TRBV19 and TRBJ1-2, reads DGGITQSPKYLFRKEGQNVTLSCEQNLNHDAMYWYRQDPGQGLRLIYYSQIVNDFQKGDIAEGYSVSREKKESFPLTVTSAQKNPTAFYLCASRPSTGGRGYTFGSGTRLTVV.

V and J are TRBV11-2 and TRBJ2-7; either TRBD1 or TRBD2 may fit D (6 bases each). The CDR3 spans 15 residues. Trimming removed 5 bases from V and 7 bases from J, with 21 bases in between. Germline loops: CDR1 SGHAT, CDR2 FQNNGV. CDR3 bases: TGTGCCAGCAGCGCAGGAGGGACATCGGCGAGGGAGCAGTACTTC. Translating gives CASSAGGTSAREQYF.